A selection of T cell receptor beta chains follows, all from one sample in a study of CD8+ T cells in alopecia areata. TCRdb's table, derived via immunoSEQ multiplex PCR, lists solely in-frame clones and lacks some. This sample has more than 11,000 clones; roughly 61% occur once, and the top ten carry nearly 4%. Sequenced material: CD4+ Tregs sorted from blood. These receptors all stem from a human donor with alopecia areata. Each CDR3 is given with its conserved first and last residue. A D gene is named only where the DNA matches it firmly. The size entry is marked missing in some rows and otherwise reads once, few, many or a size class.

D gene,J gene,V gene,clone size,CDR3 DNA,CDR3 protein
TRBD2,TRBJ2-7,TRBV28,.,TGTGCCAGCAGTTCACCGGGACTAGAACAGTACGAGCAGTACTTC,CASSSPGLEQYEQYF
.,TRBJ1-3,TRBV2,.,TGTGCCAGCAGTGAAACGGGAGAACCTGGAAACACCATATATTTT,CASSETGEPGNTIYF
.,TRBJ1-1,TRBV7-8,.,TGTGCCAGCAGCTCGTACTATCCTGAAGCTTTCTTT,CASSSYYPEAFF
TRBD1,TRBJ2-4,TRBV11-2,.,TGTGCCAGCAGCTTCCGGGACAGGGCTCTAGCCAAAAACATTCAGTACTTC,CASSFRDRALAKNIQYF
.,TRBJ2-2,TRBV2,.,TGTGCCAGCAGCGAGACTATCAACACCGGGGAGCTGTTTTTT,CASSETINTGELFF
.,TRBJ1-1,TRBV7-9,few,TGTGCCAGCAGCCCTCAGGCAAGGGCAGCTTTCTTT,CASSPQARAAFF
.,TRBJ1-1,TRBV7-8,.,TGTGCCAGCAGCGCAAAAAGCGGTCTAGGGGCTTTCTTT,CASSAKSGLGAFF
TRBD1,TRBJ2-2,TRBV5-1,.,TGCGCCAGCAGCTGGGGACCGGGACAGGGGGCCGGGGAGCTGTTTTTT,CASSWGPGQGAGELFF
TRBD1,TRBJ1-1,TRBV7-9,few,TGTGCCAGCAGCTTTGGGGGGACAGCAAACACTGAAGCTTTCTTT,CASSFGGTANTEAFF
TRBD2,TRBJ2-5,TRBV5-1,few,TGCGCCAGCAGTGAAGCGGGAGCAGAGACCCAGTACTTC,CASSEAGAETQYF
.,TRBJ2-3,TRBV6-5,few,TGTGCCAGCAGTCTCAGGGGAGATACGCAGTATTTT,CASSLRGDTQYF
.,TRBJ1-1,TRBV29-1,.,TGCAGCGTCAGGGCCCCGTTTAACACTGAAGCTTCCTTT,CSVRAPFNTEASF
.,TRBJ2-1,TRBV14,.,TGTGCCAGCAGCCCGACGCTTGGGGCAGGGAGGTCCTACAATGAGCAGTTCTTC,CASSPTLGAGRSYNEQFF
TRBD1,TRBJ2-7,TRBV6-6,few,TGTGCCAGCAGGGGGACAGTGAGCTCCTACGAGCAGTACTTC,CASRGTVSSYEQYF
TRBD1,TRBJ1-4,TRBV28,.,TGTGCCAGCAGTAGGGGGACAGGGGTCGAAAAACTGTTTTTT,CASSRGTGVEKLFF
TRBD2,TRBJ2-4,TRBV5-4,.,TGTGCCAGCAGCTTAGACCGAAACTTAGCGGGAGAGGGAAACATTCAGTACTTC,CASSLDRNLAGEGNIQYF
TRBD2,TRBJ2-3,TRBV28,.,TGTGCCAGCAGTCTAGCGGGAGGGCCGACAGATACGCAGTATTTT,CASSLAGGPTDTQYF
.,TRBJ2-4,TRBV2,.,TGTGCCAGCAGCCGGGCCCCGCCTGGGATTCAGTACTTC,CASSRAPPGIQYF
.,TRBJ2-7,TRBV25-1,.,TGTGCCAGCAGTGAGGCGGGAATCTCCTACGAGCAGTACTTC,CASSEAGISYEQYF
.,TRBJ1-5,TRBV28,.,TGTGCCAGCAGTTTATTCTGGTCAGAAGCAGGTCAGCCCCAGCATTTT,CASSLFWSEAGQPQHF
.,TRBJ2-3,TRBV19,.,TGTGCCAGTAGTAAACGGATTACGCTAGGGCCTACAGATACGCAGTATTTT,CASSKRITLGPTDTQYF
TRBD1,TRBJ1-4,TRBV5-1,.,TGCGCCAGCAGCTTGAGAACAGGGGTTGGGGAAAAACTGTTTTTT,CASSLRTGVGEKLFF
.,TRBJ1-1,TRBV5-1,.,TGCGCCAGCAGCTCGGCAGGGAGCATGAACACTGAAGCTTTCTTT,CASSSAGSMNTEAFF
TRBD2,TRBJ2-3,TRBV4-1,.,TGCGCCAGCAGCCTTAGACTAGCGGCCGACACAGATACGCAGTATTTT,CASSLRLAADTDTQYF
.,TRBJ2-3,TRBV9,once,TGTGCCAGCAGCGTAGGGAGAGCGGTAAACATCGGAGATACGCAGTATTTT,CASSVGRAVNIGDTQYF
.,TRBJ2-1,TRBV4-2,.,TGTGCCAGCAGTCAGAGGGACCTCAATGGGTATGAGCAGTTCTTC,CASSQRDLNGYEQFF
.,TRBJ2-1,TRBV4-1,.,TGCGCCAGCAGCCCTCAGGGACTGCCTGGTGGTGAGCAGTTCTTC,CASSPQGLPGGEQFF
.,TRBJ1-2,TRBV10-3,.,TGTGCCATCAGGGAAGGAGCCCTAGCTAACTATGGCTACACCTTC,CAIREGALANYGYTF
.,TRBJ2-1,TRBV7-1,.,TGTGCCAGCAGCCTCCGGGACGTAGCCTACAATGAGCAGTTCTTC,CASSLRDVAYNEQFF
TRBD2,TRBJ2-2,TRBV7-3,.,TGTGCCAGCAGCTTAGCGGGAGTTAACACCGGGGAGCTGTTTTTT,CASSLAGVNTGELFF
.,TRBJ2-1,TRBV6-5,few,TGTGCCAGCAGAAAAGGGAGCAGGCCTCCTGAGCAGTTCTTC,CASRKGSRPPEQFF
TRBD1,TRBJ1-1,TRBV7-9,.,TGTGCCAGCAGCTTCTGGACAGGGGGAAGTGGCACTGAAGCTTTCTTT,CASSFWTGGSGTEAFF
.,TRBJ2-5,TRBV5-1,.,TGCGCCAGCAGCCGTACCGTGCAAGAGACCCAGTACTTC,CASSRTVQETQYF
TRBD2,TRBJ2-7,TRBV18,.,TGTGCCAGCTCCCCCAGACTAGCGGGAGGTTCGGGAGAGCAGTACTTC,CASSPRLAGGSGEQYF
.,TRBJ2-1,TRBV18,medium-sized,TGTGCCAGCTCACCTTTTCAGCGAGAGCAGTTCTTC,CASSPFQREQFF